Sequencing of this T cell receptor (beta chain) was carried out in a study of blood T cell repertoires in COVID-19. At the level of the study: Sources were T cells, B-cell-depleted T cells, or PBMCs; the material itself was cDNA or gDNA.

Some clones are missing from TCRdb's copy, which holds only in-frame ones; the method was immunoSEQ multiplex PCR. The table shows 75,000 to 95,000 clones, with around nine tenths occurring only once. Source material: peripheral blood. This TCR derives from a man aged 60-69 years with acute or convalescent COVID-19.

CDR3 protein: CASSLTPMGGTDTQYF. The CDR3 nucleotides are TGTGCCAGCAGCTTAACGCCCATGGGGGGGACAGATACGCAGTATTTT. The chain couples TRBV7-3 to TRBJ2-3; TRBD2 matches 7 bases. The CDR3 contains 16 residues. CDR1 and CDR2 from the germline V gene are SGHTA and FQGTGA. V shed 0 bases and J 3 bases; nucleotides not matched to a gene: 6.